The 30 T cell receptor beta chains in this list originate from one sample, sequenced in a study of shared clonotypes between healthy human individuals. TCRdb's table, derived via immunoSEQ multiplex PCR, lists solely in-frame clones and lacks some. The table has 2,500,000 or so clones, 93% seen once. Sample: naive CD4+ T cells from PBMCs. Described subset: CD45RA+ positively selected. These receptors originate from a man between 18 and 29 years old in good health. Some clones in this sample may be carry-over from other donors' samples.

The J gene is TRBJ2-1, the V gene TRBV5-1; TRBD2 matches at 7 bases. The V segment lost 0 bases and the J segment 6 bases; nucleotides outside the gene matches: 3. This CDR3 comprises 14 residues. From germline, CDR1 is SGHRS and CDR2 YFSETQ. The CDR3 nucleotides are TGCGCCAGCAGCTTGGAGGGAGGGCCCAATGAGCAGTTCTTC. This encodes CASSLEGGPNEQFF.

This sequence joins TRBV28 and TRBJ1-5; D not certain. V was clipped by 5 bases and J by 7 bases, with 6 bases between them. CDR3 length: 11 amino acids. Germline-derived CDR1 and CDR2 are MDHEN and SYDVKM. Here the CDR3 DNA reads TGTGCCAGCAGTGTAGGCCAGCCCCAGCATTTT. Its protein is CASSVGQPQHF.

The CDR3 loop is CASSVLGQPFYEQYF. For the CDR3, the DNA is TGTGCCAGCAGTGTATTGGGACAGCCCTTCTACGAGCAGTACTTC. The chain uses TRBV27 and TRBJ2-7; 7 nucleotides agree with TRBD1. V shed 5 bases, J shed 3 bases, and the junction held 10 bases outside the gene matches. Germline V CDR1 and CDR2: MNHEY, SMNVEV (reference sequence). CDR3 size: 15 residues.

This clone appeared a single time. The J gene is TRBJ1-1, the V gene TRBV19; D gene ambiguous. Germline values: CDR1 LNHDA, CDR2 SQIVND (reference sequence). Trimming removed 5 bases at V and 0 bases at J, with 7 bases between. This CDR3 contains 13 residues. CDR3 nucleotide sequence: TGTGCCAGTAGTTCCCTGATGAACACTGAAGCTTTCTTT. It yields the protein CASSSLMNTEAFF. The entire variable domain, with the rest obtained from reference TRBV19 and TRBJ1-1, is as follows: DGGITQSPKYLFRKEGQNVTLSCEQNLNHDAMYWYRQDPGQGLRLIYYSQIVNDFQKGDIAEGYSVSREKKESFPLTVTSAQKNPTAFYLCASSSLMNTEAFFGQGTRLTVV.

As DNA, the CDR3 is TGCAGCGTTAACAGGGAGAGTGTGTATGGCTACACCTTC. This codes for CSVNRESVYGYTF. This rearrangement joins TRBV29-1 to TRBJ1-2; TRBD1 might be the D (6 bases). The CDR3 is 13 residues long. The germline V and J ends were trimmed by 5 bases and 5 bases, with 15 bases remaining between them. The germline CDR1 and CDR2 sequences are SQVTM and ANQGSEA.

This clone occurred once. This chain links TRBV18 with TRBJ2-5; D possibly matches TRBD1 or TRBD2 (5 bases each). The J call is uncertain, as TRBJ2-7 better fits the DNA end. CDR1 is KGHSH and CDR2 is LQKENI in the germline V gene. The CDR3 spans 16 residues. The DNA for the CDR3 is TGTGCCAGCTCACCAAAGTTAAGGGACGGGACCTACGAGCAGTACTTC. This sequence encodes CASSPKLRDGTYEQYF.

V and J are TRBV7-2 and TRBJ2-7; D is undetermined. This CDR3 region has 13 residues. V dropped 3 bases and J dropped 2 bases, with 8 bases sitting between them. Germline loops: CDR1 SGHTA, CDR2 FQGNSA. The CDR3 region has the DNA TGTGCCAGCAGCTTTACGGATACCTACGAGCAGTACTTC. It encodes CASSFTDTYEQYF. The variable domain in full, completed from reference TRBV7-2 and TRBJ2-7, reads GAGVSQSPSNKVTEKGKDVELRCDPISGHTALYWYRQSLGQGLEFLIYFQGNSAPDKSGLPSDRFSAERTGGSVSTLTIQRTQQEDSAVYLCASSFTDTYEQYFGPGTRLTVT.

As to this clone: This sample includes further DNA sequences coding for the same CDR3. The chain carries TRBV15 and TRBJ1-5; D gene ambiguous. CDR1 LNHNV and CDR2 YYDKDF come from the germline V gene (reference sequence). The CDR3 extends over 12 amino acids. With 0 bases removed from V and 7 bases from J, the gap between germline ends came to 4 bases. CDR3 DNA: TGTGCCACCAGCAGAGACAGACAGCCCCAGCATTTT. It yields the protein CATSRDRQPQHF.

The chain combines TRBV10-3 with TRBJ2-2; 7 positions match TRBD1. The CDR3 covers 14 residues. The trim removed 6 bases at V and 7 bases at J, leaving 8 bases unmatched. The germline V gene encodes CDR1 ENHRY and CDR2 SYGVKD. In DNA, the CDR3 is TGTGCCATCAGCTCTGACAGGGTTGGCGGGGAGCTGTTTTTT. Its protein is CAISSDRVGGELFF.

V and J are TRBV11-2 and TRBJ2-7; TRBD2 agrees at 13 bases. The CDR3 is made up of 13 amino acids. J gave up 12 bases and V 4 bases, and 6 bases lay outside the gene matches. Germline loops: CDR1 SGHAT, CDR2 FQNNGV. CDR3 DNA: TGTGCCAGCAGCTCAATTCGGACTAGCGGGAGGTACTTC. It translates to CASSSIRTSGRYF.

The V call is TRBV2, the J call TRBJ2-7; 10 positions match TRBD1. This CDR3 is built from 14 residues. J gave up 3 bases and V 4 bases, and 3 bases lay outside the gene matches. Germline-derived CDR1 and CDR2 are SNHLY and FYNNEI. CDR3 region: CASSGQGANYEQYF. CDR3 DNA: TGTGCCAGCAGTGGACAGGGGGCAAACTACGAGCAGTACTTC.

The chain couples TRBV7-9 to TRBJ2-5; D remains ambiguous. Germline CDR1 and CDR2: SEHNR and FQNEAQ (reference sequence). The CDR3 runs 14 residues. The V end lost 3 bases, the J end lost 9 bases, and 17 bases lay between the germline ends. The CDR3 is CASSFGVAGGAQYF. In DNA form, the CDR3 reads TGTGCCAGCAGCTTTGGAGTGGCCGGTGGGGCCCAGTACTTC.

V is TRBV10-3 and J is TRBJ2-6; 8 bases fit TRBD2. Germline V CDR1 and CDR2: ENHRY, SYGVKD. This CDR3 contains 17 residues. Losses at the gene ends were 6 bases for V and 0 bases for J; bases not matched to a gene: 7. This chain's CDR3 is CAISGGGAASGANVLTF. The CDR3 nucleotides read TGTGCCATCAGCGGGGGGGGCGCTGCCTCTGGGGCCAACGTCCTGACTTTC.

Notes on this clone: Germline and junction disagree at one end, which may indicate a read error. The chain uses TRBV2 and TRBJ2-1; 10 bases match TRBD2. Germline V gene lookup returns CDR1 SNHLY and CDR2 FYNNEI. This CDR3 region has 13 residues. In DNA form, the CDR3 reads TGTGCCAGCAGTGATGAGCGGGAGGGCCTGGGGGTCTTC. Its protein is CASSDEREGLGVF.

This chain connects TRBV28 to TRBJ2-1, with 10 bases that match TRBD1. Trimming took 5 bases from V and 7 from J; bases not matched to a gene: 5. CDR3 length equals 14 residues. Per the germline V gene, CDR1 is MDHEN and CDR2 is SYDVKM. Here the CDR3 reads CASSRDRGVNEQFF. In DNA, the CDR3 is TGTGCCAGCAGTAGGGACAGGGGAGTAAATGAGCAGTTCTTC.

This sequence joins TRBV19 and TRBJ2-1; TRBD1 matches at 7 bases. CDR1 LNHDA and CDR2 SQIVND come from the germline V gene (reference sequence). The CDR3 covers 13 residues. The junction had 3 bases not matched to a gene; V was cut back by 6 bases and J by 4 bases. In DNA, the CDR3 is TGTGCCAGTAGGGGACAGACGTACAATGAGCAGTTCTTC. Its protein product is CASRGQTYNEQFF. Full variable domain (remainder filled in from reference TRBV19 and TRBJ2-1): DGGITQSPKYLFRKEGQNVTLSCEQNLNHDAMYWYRQDPGQGLRLIYYSQIVNDFQKGDIAEGYSVSREKKESFPLTVTSAQKNPTAFYLCASRGQTYNEQFFGPGTRLTVL.

The chain joins TRBV19 to TRBJ1-1; tentative D call: TRBD1 (5 bases). The germline V gene encodes CDR1 LNHDA and CDR2 SQIVND (reference sequence). V gave up 3 bases and J gave up 0 bases, with 8 bases separating them. CDR3 length: 14 residues. CDR3 sequence: CASSMGPLNTEAFF. The CDR3 DNA is TGTGCCAGTAGTATGGGACCCCTGAACACTGAAGCTTTCTTT.

The chain couples TRBV7-2 to TRBJ2-3; no reliable D call. Germline V gene lookup returns CDR1 SGHTA and CDR2 FQGNSA. The CDR3 sequence is 13 residues long. V was trimmed by 5 bases and J by 7 bases, leaving 13 bases between them. The CDR3 DNA follows: TGTGCCAGCAGCGCACCTAGTGGGCATACGCAGTATTTT. This translates into CASSAPSGHTQYF.

In the case of this clone: The sample has other DNA sequences that encode this CDR3 too. The chain links TRBV7-2 to TRBJ2-5; no firm D call. The germline V and J ends were trimmed by 3 bases and 2 bases, with 7 bases remaining between them. CDR1 is SGHTA, CDR2 FQGNSA, per germline. The CDR3 is 13 amino acids. CDR3 DNA: TGTGCCAGCAGCTTTAGGGCACAAGAGACCCAGTACTTC. This gives the protein CASSFRAQETQYF.

The chain uses TRBV18 and TRBJ1-1, with D perhaps matching TRBD1 (6 bases). V was clipped by 3 bases and J by 5 bases, with 16 bases between them. Germline V gives CDR1 KGHSH, CDR2 LQKENI. The length of the CDR3 is 15 residues. As DNA, the CDR3 is TGTGCCAGCTCACCCACGGGGGGGCGAGGAACTGAAGCTTTCTTT. Its translation is CASSPTGGRGTEAFF.

This chain connects TRBV5-1 to TRBJ1-3; no clear D. Between the trimmed V and J ends, which lost 4 bases and 0 bases, there was a span of 8 bases. CDR3 length: 14 amino acids. CDR1 SGHRS and CDR2 YFSETQ come from the germline V gene. The CDR3 DNA reads as TGCGCCAGCAGCGTGTCAAGCTCTGGAAACACCATATATTTT. Translating it yields CASSVSSSGNTIYF.

The rearrangement uses TRBV19 and TRBJ2-3; 9 bases line up with TRBD2. This CDR3 has 18 amino acids. CDR1 and CDR2 from the germline V gene are LNHDA and SQIVND (reference sequence). V was clipped by 1 base and J by 4 bases; unmatched bases: 12. The DNA of the CDR3 is TGTGCCAGTAGTATAGGCCCAGCGGGAGGCCTGGGCGCAGATACGCAGTATTTT. Translated: CASSIGPAGGLGADTQYF. Full variable domain (missing parts from reference TRBV19 and TRBJ2-3): DGGITQSPKYLFRKEGQNVTLSCEQNLNHDAMYWYRQDPGQGLRLIYYSQIVNDFQKGDIAEGYSVSREKKESFPLTVTSAQKNPTAFYLCASSIGPAGGLGADTQYFGPGTRLTVL.

This clone was seen once. This rearrangement joins TRBV4-1 to TRBJ2-3; 14 bases fit TRBD2. The CDR3 has 16 amino acids. V gave up 4 bases and J gave up 8 bases; unmatched junction bases: 8. Looked up from germline, CDR1 is MGHRA and CDR2 is YSYEKL. The CDR3 loop is CASSLPGLAGEVTQYF. For the CDR3, the DNA is TGCGCCAGCAGCCTCCCGGGACTAGCGGGAGAAGTTACGCAGTATTTT.

CDR3 sequence (DNA): TGCGCCAGCAGCGGCGGCGGGGGACGCACCTACAATGAGCAGTTCTTC. This codes for CASSGGGGRTYNEQFF. The chain couples TRBV5-1 to TRBJ2-1; 7 bases are shared with TRBD2. Germline V gene data show CDR1 as SGHRS and CDR2 as YFSETQ. Trimming took 4 bases from V and 2 from J; bases not matched to a gene: 9. The CDR3 spans 16 residues. The full variable domain, rest sourced from reference TRBV5-1 and TRBJ2-1, is KAGVTQTPRYLIKTRGQQVTLSCSPISGHRSVSWYQQTPGQGLQFLFEYFSETQRNKGNFPGRFSGRQFSNSRSEMNVSTLELGDSALYLCASSGGGGRTYNEQFFGPGTRLTVL.

The J gene is TRBJ2-5, the V gene TRBV5-4; 8 bases line up with TRBD1. Germline CDR1 and CDR2: SGHNT and YYREEE (reference sequence). The CDR3 spans 13 residues. Unmatched junction bases numbered 8, after V lost 8 bases and J lost 5 bases. As DNA, the CDR3 is TGTGCCAGTCGCCAGGGGGCGCGGGAGACCCAGTACTTC. It is translated as CASRQGARETQYF. Looking up the rest from reference TRBV5-4 and TRBJ2-5 gives the full variable domain: ETGVTQSPTHLIKTRGQQVTLRCSSQSGHNTVSWYQQALGQGPQFIFQYYREEENGRGNFPPRFSGLQFPNYSSELNVNALELDDSALYLCASRQGARETQYFGPGTRLLVL.

As regards this clone: This sample includes further DNA sequences coding for the same CDR3. The rearrangement uses TRBV6-6 and TRBJ2-1, with 8 bases lining up with TRBD2. The CDR3 runs 14 residues. Unmatched junction bases numbered 3, after V lost 7 bases and J lost 1 base. Germline V CDR1 and CDR2: MNHNY, SVGAGI (reference sequence). The CDR3 sequence: CASTPGGSYNEQFF. In DNA form, the CDR3 reads TGTGCCAGCACTCCGGGAGGGTCCTACAATGAGCAGTTCTTC.

The chain employs TRBV7-9 and TRBJ2-5, with TRBD1 matching 7 bases. Trimming took 5 bases from V and 2 from J; bases not matched to a gene: 8. The V gene's germline CDR1 is SEHNR and CDR2 FQNEAQ (reference sequence). There are 15 residues in the CDR3. The CDR3 region is CASSGGQVVQETQYF. As DNA, the CDR3 is TGTGCCAGCAGCGGTGGACAGGTAGTACAAGAGACCCAGTACTTC.

The chain has TRBV18 and TRBJ2-7; D might be TRBD2 (7 bases). Deletions cut 1 base from V and 5 bases from J, with 15 bases between. This CDR3 contains 15 residues. Germline assignment: CDR1 KGHSH and CDR2 LQKENI. Here the CDR3 reads CASSPRAGARDEQYF. The DNA for the CDR3 is TGTGCCAGCTCACCACGGGCGGGGGCTCGGGACGAGCAGTACTTC.

This chain uses TRBV5-1 with TRBJ2-2, with 10 positions matching TRBD1. The V and J ends lost 0 bases and 4 bases, in that order; junction bases with no gene match: 3. This CDR3 is 16 amino acids long. In germline, CDR1 is SGHRS, CDR2 YFSETQ. The chain's CDR3 is CASSLDGTGATGELFF. DNA of the CDR3: TGCGCCAGCAGCTTGGACGGGACAGGGGCCACCGGGGAGCTGTTTTTT. Full variable domain (outside the CDR3, taken from reference TRBV5-1 and TRBJ2-2): KAGVTQTPRYLIKTRGQQVTLSCSPISGHRSVSWYQQTPGQGLQFLFEYFSETQRNKGNFPGRFSGRQFSNSRSEMNVSTLELGDSALYLCASSLDGTGATGELFFGEGSRLTVL.

The gene calls are TRBV5-1 and TRBJ1-1; 7 positions match TRBD1. Trimming at V came to 4 bases and at J to 6 bases, leaving 6 bases not matched to a gene. The CDR3 is 13 residues long. The germline CDR1 and CDR2 sequences are SGHRS and YFSETQ. In nucleotides, the CDR3 is TGCGCCAGCAGCGCTACAGGGGACGCTGAAGCTTTCTTT. It codes for CASSATGDAEAFF.